Below are 26 T cell receptor beta chains sequenced from a single sample in a study of OX40 agonist ivuxolimab in advanced cancers. The table came from immunoSEQ multiplex PCR; TCRdb's copy has only in-frame clones and leaves some out. The table lists about 16,000 clones, about four fifths of them singletons. The specimen was CD4+ or CD8+ T cells sorted from blood, collected in a trial of the OX40 agonist ivuxolimab. These receptors were collected from an adult with an advanced solid tumor such as melanoma, head and neck, liver or kidney cancer.

This rearrangement joins TRBV6-6 to TRBJ2-7; D is undetermined. Germline-derived CDR1 and CDR2 are MNHNY and SVGAGI (reference sequence). The CDR3 has 11 amino acids. V was pared by 2 bases and J by 5 bases, with 4 bases between. For the CDR3, the DNA is TGTGCCAGCAGTTACGGGGACGAGCAGTACTTC. Translating it yields CASSYGDEQYF.

The J gene is TRBJ2-2, the V gene TRBV18; TRBD1 matches at 9 bases. J lost 5 bases, V lost 2 bases, and 6 bases had no gene match. The CDR3 is 16 residues long. Germline CDR1 reads KGHSH; CDR2 reads LQKENI. The CDR3 bases are TGTGCCAGCTCACCAAGCAACAGGGGGCGAACCGGGGAGCTGTTTTTT. Protein product: CASSPSNRGRTGELFF.

This clone was seen a single time. The chain links TRBV11-1 to TRBJ1-1; the D gene is possibly TRBD1 (6 bases). CDR3 length: 11 amino acids. V shed 1 base and J shed 11 bases, with 8 bases lying between them. The germline V gene encodes CDR1 SGHAT and CDR2 FQDESV (reference sequence). The CDR3 spells CASSLGGAAFF. The CDR3 DNA sequence: TGTGCCAGCAGCTTAGGGGGGGCTGCTTTCTTT.

This chain uses TRBV15 with TRBJ1-4; D gene uncertain. Germline loops: CDR1 LNHNV, CDR2 YYDKDF (reference sequence). The V end lost 1 base, the J end lost 1 base, and 7 bases lay between the germline ends. This CDR3 has 15 residues. The CDR3 coding sequence is TGTGCCACCAGCAGAGGGGGAGGAACTAATGAAAAACTGTTTTTT. Amino acid sequence: CATSRGGGTNEKLFF.

V gene TRBV7-9 combines with J gene TRBJ2-1, with D unresolved. CDR1 and CDR2 from the germline V gene are SEHNR and FQNEAQ (reference sequence). The CDR3 has 15 amino acids. Trimming removed 5 bases from V and 4 bases from J, with 15 bases in between. The CDR3 DNA sequence: TGTGCCAGCAGCCCCCAGGCCGGCGGATACAATGAGCAGTTCTTC. This gives the protein CASSPQAGGYNEQFF.

The chain has TRBV28 and TRBJ1-4; weak D call: TRBD1 (5 bases). V shed 5 bases and J shed 8 bases, with 18 bases lying between them. The CDR3 totals 15 residues. Germline V gene lookup returns CDR1 MDHEN and CDR2 SYDVKM. CDR3 residues: CASSQRQWREEKLFF. The CDR3 DNA sequence: TGTGCCAGCAGTCAGAGACAGTGGAGGGAAGAAAAACTGTTTTTT.

The V gene is TRBV5-6, the J gene TRBJ2-7; TRBD1 aligns across 10 bases. Germline CDR1 is SGHDT and CDR2 is YYEEEE. V dropped 3 bases and J dropped 5; count of bases not matched to a gene: 2. CDR3 size: 13 residues. CDR3 amino acids: CASSSGTGDEQYF. The CDR3 bases are TGTGCCAGCAGCTCCGGGACAGGGGACGAGCAGTACTTC.

The rearrangement links TRBV19 to TRBJ1-5; 10 positions match TRBD1. Trimming cost V 7 bases and J 2 bases; bases outside gene matches: 8. CDR3 length: 16 amino acids. CDR1 LNHDA and CDR2 SQIVND come from the germline V gene (reference sequence). The CDR3: CASKGDRGRRNQPQHF. The CDR3 DNA is TGTGCCAGTAAGGGGGACAGGGGTAGGCGCAATCAGCCCCAGCATTTT.

V and J are TRBV9 and TRBJ1-2, with TRBD1 identical over 10 bases. Losses at the gene ends were 4 bases for V and 2 bases for J; bases not matched to a gene: 2. Germline CDR1 is SGDLS and CDR2 is YYNGEE. CDR3 length equals 14 residues. The CDR3 nucleotides read TGTGCCAGCAGCTTGGGACAGGGGAACTATGGCTACACCTTC. It codes for CASSLGQGNYGYTF.

V gene TRBV28 combines with J gene TRBJ1-1, with D maybe TRBD1 (5 bases). V lost 4 bases to trimming and J lost 6 bases, with 15 bases between them. Germline V lookup: CDR1 MDHEN, CDR2 SYDVKM. The CDR3 has 14 residues. This CDR3 is CASSSRRGSAEAFF. The CDR3 nucleotides are TGTGCCAGCAGTTCTCGGCGGGGGAGCGCTGAAGCTTTCTTT. The full variable domain, its missing parts supplied by reference TRBV28 and TRBJ1-1, is DVKVTQSSRYLVKRTGEKVFLECVQDMDHENMFWYRQDPGLGLRLIYFSYDVKMKEKGDIPEGYSVSREKKERFSLILESASTNQTSMYLCASSSRRGSAEAFFGQGTRLTVV.

The chain joins TRBV9 to TRBJ2-5, with 8 bases aligning to TRBD2. The CDR3 sequence is 14 residues long. Germline CDR1 SGDLS, CDR2 YYNGEE. Germline trimming cut 4 bases from V and 5 bases from J; bases unmatched to any gene: 7. The CDR3 nucleotides are TGTGCCAGCAGCCTGAGCGGCGGGGGGGAGACCCAGTACTTC. It codes for CASSLSGGGETQYF.

This chain connects TRBV28 to TRBJ2-7; a possible D gene is TRBD2 (6 bases). CDR3 length equals 16 residues. Germline V gene data show CDR1 as MDHEN and CDR2 as SYDVKM. Trimming stripped 3 bases from V and 2 bases from J, with 17 bases between. CDR3 residues: CASSFGGDSPTYEQYF. The CDR3 DNA follows: TGTGCCAGCAGTTTCGGGGGTGATAGCCCTACCTACGAGCAGTACTTC. Full variable domain (rest looked up from reference TRBV28 and TRBJ2-7): DVKVTQSSRYLVKRTGEKVFLECVQDMDHENMFWYRQDPGLGLRLIYFSYDVKMKEKGDIPEGYSVSREKKERFSLILESASTNQTSMYLCASSFGGDSPTYEQYFGPGTRLTVT.

V is TRBV18 and J is TRBJ1-4, with D possibly TRBD1 on 5 matching bases. There are 14 residues in the CDR3. V dropped 3 bases and J dropped 8 bases, with 13 bases sitting between them. Per germline, CDR1 KGHSH and CDR2 LQKENI. The CDR3 bases are TGTGCCAGCTCACCGTCGGGGGAACTGGAAAAACTGTTTTTT. Residues: CASSPSGELEKLFF.

The chain has TRBV10-3 and TRBJ2-5; D possibly corresponds to TRBD1 (5 bases). The J call may be faulty, since TRBJ2-7 better matches the DNA end. The CDR3 contains 12 residues. The germline V gene has CDR1 ENHRY and CDR2 SYGVKD. The CDR3 coding sequence is TGTGCCATCAGTGAGGACAGATACGAGCAGTACTTC. The encoded protein is CAISEDRYEQYF.

The CDR3 DNA sequence: TGCGCCAGCAGCCTGGGACCACCGTTCACAGATACGCAGTATTTT. This codes for CASSLGPPFTDTQYF. The V call is TRBV5-1, the J call TRBJ2-3; D may match TRBD1 or TRBD2 (5 bases each). CDR3 size: 15 residues. Germline lookup yields CDR1 SGHRS and CDR2 YFSETQ. With 4 bases removed from V and 2 bases from J, the gap between germline ends came to 14 bases. The full variable domain, with the rest looked up from reference TRBV5-1 and TRBJ2-3, is KAGVTQTPRYLIKTRGQQVTLSCSPISGHRSVSWYQQTPGQGLQFLFEYFSETQRNKGNFPGRFSGRQFSNSRSEMNVSTLELGDSALYLCASSLGPPFTDTQYFGPGTRLTVL.

The V and J genes are TRBV7-6 and TRBJ2-5; 10 nucleotides match TRBD1. Trimming at V came to 1 base and at J to 4 bases, leaving 6 bases not matched to a gene. Germline assignment: CDR1 SGHVS and CDR2 FNYEAQ. CDR3 length equals 16 residues. DNA for the CDR3: TGTGCCAGCAGCTTAGGTTCGACAGGGGGCGGAGAGACCCAGTACTTC. Encoded protein: CASSLGSTGGGETQYF.

The rearrangement uses TRBV27 and TRBJ2-7, with 7 bases lining up with TRBD1. V was clipped by 6 bases and J by 3 bases; unmatched bases: 5. Per the germline V gene, CDR1 is MNHEY and CDR2 is SMNVEV (reference sequence). The CDR3 runs 13 residues. DNA for the CDR3: TGTGCCAGCAGGCCCGACAGGGACTACGAGCAGTACTTC. Its translation is CASRPDRDYEQYF.

V and J are TRBV7-9 and TRBJ2-1, with TRBD2 matching over 14 bases. Germline V gene data show CDR1 as SEHNR and CDR2 as FQNEAQ (reference sequence). This CDR3 has 14 amino acids. V was pared by 7 bases and J by 8 bases, with 4 bases of the junction left unmatched. CDR3 in amino acids: CASIGTSGSHEQFF. The DNA of the CDR3 is TGTGCCAGCATCGGGACTAGCGGGAGTCATGAGCAGTTCTTC.

The chain couples TRBV7-2 to TRBJ2-3; tentatively, D is TRBD2 (5 bases). Germline CDR1 and CDR2: SGHTA and FQGNSA. This CDR3 region has 15 residues. The V gene lost 3 bases and the J gene lost 0 bases, with 10 bases spanning the gap. CDR3 bases: TGTGCCAGCAGCTTCAGTAGCGCGAGCACAGATACGCAGTATTTT. Its protein product is CASSFSSASTDTQYF.

V usage is TRBV9 and J usage is TRBJ2-3; 8 bases match TRBD1. Looked up from germline, CDR1 is SGDLS and CDR2 is YYNGEE. The CDR3 contains 16 residues. The V gene end was trimmed by 6 bases and the J gene end by 3 bases; junction bases not matched to a gene: 12. CDR3 in DNA: TGTGCCAGCACCATATATGACAGGGGAGGTACAGATACGCAGTATTTT. It is translated as CASTIYDRGGTDTQYF.

The chain couples TRBV21-1 to TRBJ1-5. TRBV21-1 corresponds to a pseudogene. The CDR3 spans 16 residues. In DNA form, the CDR3 reads TGTGCCAGCAGCAAATTAGTAATCCACCATGCACAGCCCCAGCATTTT. Translating gives CASSKLVIHHAQPQHF.

The chain is built from TRBV18 and TRBJ2-5; D is ambiguous. The J call is doubtful: the DNA matches TRBJ2-7 better. CDR3 length equals 14 residues. Germline V gene data show CDR1 as KGHSH and CDR2 as LQKENI. CDR3 sequence (DNA): TGTGCCAGCTCATACCCACCCCCCAGCTACGAGCAGTACTTC. It is translated as CASSYPPPSYEQYF.

V gene TRBV9 combines with J gene TRBJ2-6; D not certain. CDR1 is SGDLS, CDR2 YYNGEE, per germline. V was shortened by 0 bases and J by 0 bases, with 4 bases between the two germline ends. This CDR3 has 15 residues. CDR3 nucleotides: TGTGCCAGCAGCGTAGGGGTCTCTGGGGCCAACGTCCTGACTTTC. It yields the protein CASSVGVSGANVLTF.

The V and J genes are TRBV9 and TRBJ2-5, with 8 bases that match TRBD1. The last part of the DNA fits TRBJ2-7 better; the J call may be wrong. The CDR3 is made up of 15 amino acids. Germline CDR1 and CDR2: SGDLS and YYNGEE. Here the CDR3 reads CASSLRDGTGYEQYF. The CDR3 DNA is TGTGCCAGCAGCCTACGTGATGGGACAGGCTACGAGCAGTACTTC.

The chain employs TRBV28 and TRBJ2-1; D is tentatively TRBD1 or TRBD2 (5 bases each). The germline CDR1 and CDR2 sequences are MDHEN and SYDVKM. Between the trimmed V and J ends, which lost 3 bases and 6 bases, there was a span of 24 bases. This CDR3 has 18 amino acids. This CDR3 reads CASSFFGGRGGQGNEQFF. For the CDR3, the DNA is TGTGCCAGCAGTTTTTTTGGGGGACGCGGAGGTCAGGGCAATGAGCAGTTCTTC.

This clone was detected only a few times. V usage is TRBV6-1 and J usage is TRBJ2-3; the D is unclear. V lost 4 bases to trimming and J lost 2 bases, with 16 bases between them. CDR3 length: 16 amino acids. Germline V gives CDR1 MNHNS, CDR2 SASEGT. CDR3 in amino acids: CASSVEDTPFTDTQYF. DNA for the CDR3: TGTGCCAGCAGTGTCGAAGACACCCCTTTCACAGATACGCAGTATTTT.